The 32 T cell receptor beta chains in this list originate from one sample, sequenced in a study of T cell repertoires in cytomegalovirus infection. TCRdb reprocessed the reads with MiXCR, giving one entry per CDR3 protein. The profile shows 450,000 to 650,000 distinct CDR3 sequences, over 35% of them singletons. These receptors are not linked to any known antigen. Here the sequenced sample was cultured PBMCs, taken from culture after CMV antigen stimulation. Receptors originate from a human donor in good health (CMV status not recorded). Some clones in this sample may be carry-over from other donors' samples.

The V call is TRBV2, the J call TRBJ2-5, with 10 bases matching TRBD2. Germline CDR1 SNHLY, CDR2 FYNNEI. J gave up 2 bases and V 2 bases, and 5 bases lay outside the gene matches. CDR3 length: 16 residues. CDR3 loop: CASSEWLAGAQETQYF. The CDR3 nucleotides read TGTGCCAGCAGTGAATGGCTAGCGGGGGCACAAGAGACCCAGTACTTC.

This clonotype showed up many times. V usage is TRBV7-7 and J usage is TRBJ2-1; 8 bases fit TRBD2. Germline V CDR1 and CDR2: SSHAT, FNYEAQ (reference sequence). The CDR3 contains 15 residues. The junction had 7 bases not matched to a gene; V was cut back by 5 bases and J by 4 bases. The CDR3 sequence: CASSPTSGRYNEQFF. The DNA of the CDR3 is TGTGCCAGCAGCCCTACTAGCGGAAGATACAATGAGCAGTTCTTC.

Points on this clonotype: One end of the junction fails to match germline, which may point to a read error. The rearrangement links TRBV28 to TRBJ2-3; 9 bases are a match to TRBD2. CDR1 MDHEN and CDR2 SYDVKM come from the germline V gene. CDR3 size: 18 residues. The CDR3 nucleotides are TGTGCCACCAGTTTATCCCTCCTGGCGGGGGGGCCAGGAGATACGCAGTATTTT. It specifies CATSLSLLAGGPGDTQYF.

This clonotype was picked up a small number of times. The chain uses TRBV7-8 and TRBJ2-3; perhaps TRBD2 as D (7 bases). Germline CDR1 and CDR2: SGHVS and FQNEAQ. Trimming shortened V by 4 bases and J by 6 bases, and 20 bases separated the two germline ends. The CDR3 runs 16 residues. In DNA form, the CDR3 reads TGTGCCAGCAGCTCGGGGGGCCTTTGGGGCCTGGATACGCAGTATTTT. Translation gives CASSSGGLWGLDTQYF.

The gene calls are TRBV7-2 and TRBJ2-3; 7 bases fit TRBD1. CDR1 SGHTA and CDR2 FQGNSA come from the germline V gene. V was clipped by 6 bases and J by 3 bases; unmatched bases: 6. This CDR3 has 14 residues. Here the CDR3 reads CASRIGGPTDTQYF. As DNA, the CDR3 is TGTGCCAGCAGAATAGGGGGCCCAACAGATACGCAGTATTTT.

This clonotype was picked up many times. The genes are TRBV7-2 and TRBJ2-3; D gene uncertain. The length of the CDR3 is 15 residues. The germline V and J ends were trimmed by 1 base and 1 base, with 9 bases remaining between them. The germline CDR1 and CDR2 sequences are SGHTA and FQGNSA. The CDR3 nucleotides are TGTGCCAGCAGCTTAGTACCAGGAGGCACAGATACGCAGTATTTT. Its protein is CASSLVPGGTDTQYF.

The rearrangement joins TRBV12-3 or TRBV12-4 to TRBJ1-1; no clear D. Trimming left V 8 bases short and J 1 base short, with 5 bases between. The CDR3 consists of 11 residues. DNA for the CDR3: TGTGCCAGCCAGAAGAACACTGAAGCTTTCTTT. Amino acid sequence: CASQKNTEAFF.

This chain uses TRBV7-2 with TRBJ1-6; D possibly corresponds to TRBD1 (5 bases). Per the germline V gene, CDR1 is SGHTA and CDR2 is FQGNSA. CDR3 size: 13 residues. V was shortened by 8 bases and J by 10 bases, with 15 bases between the two germline ends. The CDR3 DNA reads TGTGCCAGCTCGACAGCAAGGGAATCACCCCTCCACTTT. As protein: CASSTARESPLHF. The whole variable domain, filled in from reference TRBV7-2 and TRBJ1-6, reads GAGVSQSPSNKVTEKGKDVELRCDPISGHTALYWYRQSLGQGLEFLIYFQGNSAPDKSGLPSDRFSAERTGGSVSTLTIQRTQQEDSAVYLCASSTARESPLHFGNGTRLTVT.

This clonotype was counted only a few times. This chain uses TRBV7-8 with TRBJ2-7, with 7 bases fitting TRBD2. CDR3 size: 17 residues. V trimming: 5 bases; J trimming: 7 bases; junction bases outside the gene matches: 20. Germline CDR1 is SGHVS and CDR2 is FQNEAQ. The CDR3 bases are TGTGCCAGCAGCCCCGCTAGACTAGCCCCGCAGTTGTATGAGCAGTACTTC. Its translation: CASSPARLAPQLYEQYF.

This chain uses TRBV6-8 with TRBJ2-2; 11 bases are a match to TRBD2. The CDR3 is made up of 17 amino acids. Germline values: CDR1 MNHGY, CDR2 SAAAGT. Trimming removed 0 bases from V and 4 bases from J; junction bases left unmatched: 4. The CDR3 loop is CASSYSRLAGFTGELFF. The CDR3, as DNA: TGTGCCAGCAGTTACTCTAGACTAGCGGGATTCACCGGGGAGCTGTTTTTT.

The rearrangement uses TRBV15 and TRBJ1-3; D gene unclear. The CDR3 is 21 amino acids. Germline CDR1 and CDR2: LNHNV and YYDKDF (reference sequence). The ends were cut back, 0 bases at V and 0 bases at J, with 24 bases in the middle. CDR3 bases: TGTGCCACCAGCAGAGATTTGGGGTATTTAACCGAGTTGAGCTCTGGAAACACCATATATTTT. This encodes CATSRDLGYLTELSSGNTIYF.

There are a few counts of this clonotype. This chain joins TRBV7-2 and TRBJ2-1; 10 bases are a match to TRBD2. Germline CDR1 and CDR2: SGHTA and FQGNSA. The V segment lost 5 bases and the J segment 0 bases; nucleotides outside the gene matches: 4. The CDR3 contains 16 residues. CDR3 sequence: CASSPGLAVSYNEQFF. The CDR3 nucleotides are TGTGCCAGCAGCCCCGGACTAGCGGTCTCCTACAATGAGCAGTTCTTC.

This clonotype was detected only a few times. The chain uses TRBV6-1 and TRBJ2-3, with 8 bases fitting TRBD2. The CDR3 runs to 15 residues. The junction had 5 bases not matched to a gene; V was cut back by 5 bases and J by 1 base. Looked up from germline, CDR1 is MNHNS and CDR2 is SASEGT. CDR3: CASSLLAEGTDTQYF. The CDR3 DNA sequence: TGTGCCAGCAGTTTACTAGCGGAGGGCACAGATACGCAGTATTTT.

The chain carries TRBV12-3 or TRBV12-4 and TRBJ2-3; D not certain. The CDR3 length is 15 residues. V lost 2 bases and J lost 0, with 9 bases in between. The CDR3 DNA reads TGTGCCAGCAGTTTATCCTCCCCTAGCACAGATACGCAGTATTTT. Translation: CASSLSSPSTDTQYF.

In its sample, this clonotype was seen a few times. This chain uses TRBV11-2 with TRBJ2-3, with D tentatively TRBD1 (6 bases). Germline CDR1 is SGHAT and CDR2 is FQNNGV. Trimming removed 5 bases from V and 0 bases from J, with 15 bases in between. The CDR3 covers 16 residues. The CDR3 loop reads CASSIRQDFSTDTQYF. In DNA form, the CDR3 reads TGTGCCAGCAGCATCCGACAGGACTTCAGCACAGATACGCAGTATTTT.

The count of this clonotype is one. The J gene is TRBJ1-6, the V gene TRBV5-1; D perhaps matches TRBD1 (5 bases). The CDR3 is made up of 15 amino acids. Per the germline V gene, CDR1 is SGHRS and CDR2 is YFSETQ. Trimming shortened V by 4 bases and J by 3 bases, and 11 bases separated the two germline ends. The CDR3 here is CASSGRDGYNSPLHF. CDR3 DNA: TGCGCCAGCAGCGGCCGGGACGGCTATAATTCACCCCTCCACTTT.

V and J are TRBV7-9 and TRBJ1-1; D gene uncertain. Germline V CDR1 and CDR2: SEHNR, FQNEAQ (reference sequence). V was cut by 1 base and J by 1 base, with 10 bases left in between. This CDR3 region has 15 residues. CDR3 region: CASSLGQAGNTEAFF. DNA of the CDR3: TGTGCCAGCAGCTTAGGTCAAGCGGGGAACACTGAAGCTTTCTTT.

The V gene is TRBV27, the J gene TRBJ2-5, with TRBD2 matching 10 bases. CDR3 size: 15 residues. Germline V lookup: CDR1 MNHEY, CDR2 SMNVEV (reference sequence). Trimming at V came to 7 bases and at J to 5 bases, leaving 10 bases not matched to a gene. CDR3 sequence reads: CASTQSGRARETQYF. CDR3 DNA: TGTGCCAGCACCCAAAGCGGGAGGGCTCGGGAGACCCAGTACTTC.

This chain joins TRBV12-3 or TRBV12-4 and TRBJ2-3, with 13 bases matching TRBD2. The CDR3 contains 15 residues. V shed 6 bases, J shed 4 bases, and the junction held 4 bases outside the gene matches. In nucleotides, the CDR3 is TGTGCCAGCAGAAAACTAGCGGGGGGGGCAGATACGCAGTATTTT. Its translation is CASRKLAGGADTQYF.

This clonotype was found a few times. This rearrangement joins TRBV7-2 to TRBJ2-3; D perhaps matches TRBD1 (6 bases). The CDR3 runs 15 residues. Germline V lookup: CDR1 SGHTA, CDR2 FQGNSA. Trimming removed 2 bases at V and 0 bases at J, with 9 bases between. CDR3 DNA sequence: TGTGCCAGCAGCTTAAGAGGACAGAGCACAGATACGCAGTATTTT. This sequence encodes CASSLRGQSTDTQYF.

V gene TRBV6-1 combines with J gene TRBJ2-1; possibly TRBD1 or TRBD2 for D (5 bases each). The CDR3 consists of 11 residues. The V and J ends lost 7 bases and 7 bases respectively, with 8 bases between them. Germline V gives CDR1 MNHNS, CDR2 SASEGT. CDR3 DNA: TGTGCCAGCACCAGGGAGAATGAGCAGTTCTTC. Residues: CASTRENEQFF.

This clonotype was recorded a few times. This chain uses TRBV6-2 or TRBV6-3 with TRBJ2-1; TRBD1 matches at 8 bases. The trim removed 6 bases at V and 8 bases at J, leaving 15 bases unmatched. The V gene's germline CDR1 is MNHEY and CDR2 SVGEGT. The CDR3 spans 16 residues. This chain's CDR3 is CASRNGGSGGGYEQFF. DNA of the CDR3: TGTGCCAGCAGAAACGGGGGTTCAGGGGGCGGCTATGAGCAGTTCTTC.

On this clonotype: The germline gene is not matched at one end of the junction; a read error may be the cause. V is TRBV28 and J is TRBJ1-5, with D possibly matching TRBD1 (6 bases). The CDR3 length is 17 residues. The germline V gene has CDR1 MDHEN and CDR2 SYDVKM. CDR3 nucleotides: TGTGCCAGCAGTTTAAGGGGGTTCGGGATACTAAATCAGCCCCAGCACTTT. It encodes CASSLRGFGILNQPQHF. The entire variable domain, with the rest obtained from reference TRBV28 and TRBJ1-5, is as follows: DVKVTQSSRYLVKRTGEKVFLECVQDMDHENMFWYRQDPGLGLRLIYFSYDVKMKEKGDIPEGYSVSREKKERFSLILESASTNQTSMYLCASSLRGFGILNQPQHFGDGTRLSIL.

This clonotype was counted a few times. The V gene is TRBV28, the J gene TRBJ2-1, with 7 bases matching TRBD1. This CDR3 is 15 amino acids long. Germline loops: CDR1 MDHEN, CDR2 SYDVKM. V shed 6 bases and J 0 bases; nucleotides not matched to a gene: 5. The chain's CDR3 is CASSSTGISYNEQFF. Written as DNA, the CDR3 is TGTGCCAGCAGCTCGACAGGGATCTCCTACAATGAGCAGTTCTTC. Combining the CDR3 with reference TRBV28 and TRBJ2-1 gives the whole variable domain DVKVTQSSRYLVKRTGEKVFLECVQDMDHENMFWYRQDPGLGLRLIYFSYDVKMKEKGDIPEGYSVSREKKERFSLILESASTNQTSMYLCASSSTGISYNEQFFGPGTRLTVL.

The count of this clonotype is one. The chain links TRBV7-9 to TRBJ2-1, with 9 bases identical to TRBD2. The trim removed 1 base at V and 0 bases at J, leaving 10 bases unmatched. The CDR3 length is 19 residues. Germline-derived CDR1 and CDR2 are SEHNR and FQNEAQ (reference sequence). The CDR3 region is CASSLDPSLAGSSYNEQFF. Here the CDR3 DNA reads TGTGCCAGCAGCTTAGACCCCTCGCTAGCGGGGAGCTCCTACAATGAGCAGTTCTTC.

The V and J genes are TRBV5-6 and TRBJ2-1; 10 positions match TRBD2. Germline trimming cut 3 bases from V and 4 bases from J; bases unmatched to any gene: 13. Per germline, CDR1 SGHDT and CDR2 YYEEEE. This CDR3 comprises 18 residues. CDR3 sequence reads: CASSSGVGGLADYNEQFF. As DNA, the CDR3 is TGTGCCAGCAGCTCCGGAGTGGGAGGACTAGCGGATTACAATGAGCAGTTCTTC.

The chain links TRBV24-1 to TRBJ2-3; D is possibly TRBD2 (5 bases). With 3 bases removed from V and 5 bases from J, the gap between germline ends came to 23 bases. CDR1 KGHDR and CDR2 SFDVKD come from the germline V gene. The CDR3 has 18 amino acids. This CDR3 reads CATSDPRAGRPAEDTQYF. In nucleotides, the CDR3 is TGTGCCACCAGTGATCCGAGGGCCGGGCGACCCGCGGAAGATACGCAGTATTTT.

The sample holds a few counts of this clonotype. The rearrangement links TRBV7-2 to TRBJ2-7, with no clear D. The V gene's germline CDR1 is SGHTA and CDR2 FQGNSA. V gave up 5 bases and J gave up 5 bases, with 16 bases separating them. The CDR3 covers 14 residues. The CDR3 region has the DNA TGTGCCAGCAGCCAAGAGGCGTTTAGGAACGAGCAGTACTTC. Its translation: CASSQEAFRNEQYF.

This clonotype occurred a few times. The chain employs TRBV11-3 and TRBJ2-2; D is unclear. The germline CDR1 and CDR2 sequences are SGHNT and YENEEA. V shed 8 bases and J shed 7 bases, with 14 bases lying between them. This CDR3 contains 13 residues. The CDR3 sequence: CASGRSRIGELFF. DNA for the CDR3: TGTGCCAGCGGACGGAGCAGAATCGGGGAGCTGTTTTTT. The entire variable domain, with the rest obtained from reference TRBV11-3 and TRBJ2-2, is as follows: EAGVVQSPRYKIIEKKQPVAFWCNPISGHNTLYWYLQNLGQGPELLIRYENEEAVDDSQLPKDRFSAERLKGVDSTLKIQPAELGDSAVYLCASGRSRIGELFFGEGSRLTVL.

This clonotype was picked up a small number of times. The chain uses TRBV5-4 and TRBJ2-3; 7 nucleotides match TRBD1. Trimming took 4 bases from V and 3 from J; bases not matched to a gene: 5. Germline CDR1 SGHNT, CDR2 YYREEE (reference sequence). The CDR3 spans 14 residues. This chain's CDR3 is CASSLDRITDTQYF. The CDR3 DNA reads TGTGCCAGCAGCCTGGACAGGATTACAGATACGCAGTATTTT.

The sample holds a few counts of this clonotype. The V gene is TRBV7-8, the J gene TRBJ2-7, with 9 bases lining up with TRBD1. This CDR3 region has 15 residues. Losses at the gene ends were 6 bases for V and 2 bases for J; bases not matched to a gene: 8. Germline CDR1 is SGHVS and CDR2 is FQNEAQ. The CDR3 loop reads CASRAETGGAYEQYF. CDR3 nucleotide sequence: TGTGCCAGCAGGGCAGAGACAGGGGGGGCCTACGAGCAGTACTTC.

Many counts were recorded for this clonotype. V is TRBV7-2 and J is TRBJ2-2; unclear D gene. CDR3 size: 16 residues. Trimming left V 1 base short and J 2 bases short, with 11 bases between. Germline V gene data show CDR1 as SGHTA and CDR2 as FQGNSA. In DNA form, the CDR3 reads TGTGCCAGCAGCTTAGGTCCGGTAGTTAACACCGGGGAGCTGTTTTTT. Translation: CASSLGPVVNTGELFF.